These 27 T cell receptor beta chains share one sample of origin, sequenced in a study of blood T cell repertoires in COVID-19. Libraries were prepared by immunoSEQ multiplex PCR; TCRdb keeps only in-frame clonotypes and omits some of them. In the table there are 300,000 to 450,000 clones, approximately 87% of which are singletons. What was sequenced was peripheral blood. These receptors came from a woman aged 60-75 years with COVID-19, enrolled during active disease.

This rearrangement joins TRBV12-3 or TRBV12-4 to TRBJ1-2; no clear D. The length of the CDR3 is 13 residues. Trimming removed 3 bases at V and 0 bases at J, with 5 bases between. CDR3 protein: CASSFPPNYGYTF. For the CDR3, the DNA is TGTGCCAGCAGTTTCCCTCCTAACTATGGCTACACCTTC.

The chain is built from TRBV13 and TRBJ2-7; D unresolved. V was trimmed by 4 bases and J by 0 bases, leaving 10 bases between them. CDR1 is PRHDT, CDR2 FYEKMQ, per germline (reference sequence). This CDR3 contains 14 residues. CDR3 sequence (DNA): TGTGCCAGCAGCTCCCGACGGAGCTCCTACGAGCAGTACTTC. Its translation: CASSSRRSSYEQYF.

J is TRBJ2-1 and V is TRBV27; no clear D gene. Germline V gene sequence: CDR1 MNHEY, CDR2 SMNVEV (reference sequence). The CDR3 is 14 amino acids. Trimming cost V 2 bases and J 8 bases, with 13 bases left between them. CDR3 sequence reads: CASSLGLANHEQFF. CDR3 coding DNA: TGTGCCAGCAGTTTAGGGCTGGCCAACCATGAGCAGTTCTTC.

V is TRBV19 and J is TRBJ1-2, with 8 bases lining up with TRBD1. The CDR3 has 17 amino acids. Per germline, CDR1 LNHDA and CDR2 SQIVND (reference sequence). V shed 4 bases and J 2 bases; nucleotides not matched to a gene: 12. CDR3 DNA sequence: TGTGCCAGTAGTACAACAGGGGGAGGCGGACTGAACTATGGCTACACCTTC. It translates to CASSTTGGGGLNYGYTF.

This clone is a singleton in its sample. This chain connects TRBV19 to TRBJ1-5; D gene ambiguous. CDR1 is LNHDA and CDR2 is SQIVND in the germline V gene (reference sequence). CDR3 length: 16 residues. With 0 bases removed from V and 3 bases from J, the gap between germline ends came to 12 bases. CDR3 protein: CASSIDRRADNQPQHF. The CDR3 DNA reads TGTGCCAGTAGTATAGATAGGAGGGCAGACAATCAGCCCCAGCATTTT.

This rearrangement joins TRBV19 to TRBJ1-2; D ambiguous. The germline CDR1 and CDR2 sequences are LNHDA and SQIVND (reference sequence). V lost 5 bases and J 2 bases, leaving 12 bases between the germline ends. This CDR3 spans 14 amino acids. The CDR3 protein is CASSPRGPNYGYTF. The CDR3 nucleotides read TGTGCCAGTAGTCCCCGGGGTCCGAACTATGGCTACACCTTC.

This chain connects TRBV7-8 to TRBJ1-4; D is unclear. The CDR3 is made up of 15 amino acids. V gave up 7 bases and J gave up 5 bases, with 17 bases separating them. Germline V gene lookup returns CDR1 SGHVS and CDR2 FQNEAQ. The CDR3 nucleotides are TGTGCCAGCACACTAGACGGGGTAACCAATGAAAAACTGTTTTTT. As protein: CASTLDGVTNEKLFF. Together with reference TRBV7-8 and TRBJ1-4, the CDR3 gives the full variable domain: GAGVSQSPRYKVAKRGQDVALRCDPISGHVSLFWYQQALGQGPEFLTYFQNEAQLDKSGLPSDRFFAERPEGSVSTLKIQRTQQEDSAVYLCASTLDGVTNEKLFFGSGTQLSVL.

The chain links TRBV9 to TRBJ1-4; D may be TRBD1 (5 bases). Germline values: CDR1 SGDLS, CDR2 YYNGEE. V lost 4 bases and J 1 base, leaving 14 bases between the germline ends. This CDR3 contains 16 residues. The CDR3 nucleotides are TGTGCCAGCAGCCCAGGAGGGACTCAAACTAATGAAAAACTGTTTTTT. Amino acids: CASSPGGTQTNEKLFF.

The chain is built from TRBV6-6 and TRBJ1-4, with D possibly matching TRBD1 (5 bases). Germline-derived CDR1 and CDR2 are MNHNY and SVGAGI (reference sequence). The ends were cut back, 6 bases at V and 7 bases at J, with 9 bases in the middle. CDR3 length: 12 residues. CDR3 residues: CASSPGGEKLFF. Here the CDR3 DNA reads TGTGCCAGCAGCCCCGGGGGTGAAAAACTGTTTTTT.

The rearrangement uses TRBV30 and TRBJ1-2; TRBD1 is a possible D gene (6 bases). Trimming removed 7 bases from V and 6 bases from J, with 15 bases in between. The germline gives CDR1 GTSNPN, CDR2 SVGIG (reference sequence). CDR3 size: 12 residues. Written as DNA, the CDR3 is TGTGCCTCGGAGCTAAACAGGGATGGCTACACCTTC. Translated, it gives CASELNRDGYTF.

The chain combines TRBV12-1 with TRBJ2-3; the table assigns TRBD2, which was not confirmed against the DNA. TRBV12-1 corresponds to a pseudogene. The CDR3 sequence is 14 residues long. The CDR3 reads CASSFLAGDYTQYF. Written as DNA, the CDR3 is TGTGCCAGCAGCTTTCTAGCGGGGGACTATACGCAGTATTTT.

The chain joins TRBV2 to TRBJ1-1; D perhaps matches TRBD1 (5 bases). V shed 4 bases and J shed 3 bases, with 12 bases lying between them. Germline-derived CDR1 and CDR2 are SNHLY and FYNNEI. The CDR3 consists of 14 residues. The CDR3 spells CASSGHQGDTEAFF. In nucleotides, the CDR3 is TGTGCCAGCAGTGGCCACCAAGGGGACACTGAAGCTTTCTTT.

This chain joins TRBV5-8 and TRBJ1-1; the D is unclear. Germline V gives CDR1 SGHTS, CDR2 YDEGEE. CDR3 size: 17 residues. Trimming took off 3 bases at V and 1 base at J, with 19 bases between the two ends. CDR3 sequence: CASSYQSGTLRNTEAFF. In DNA, the CDR3 is TGTGCCAGCAGCTACCAGTCGGGTACCCTTCGGAACACTGAAGCTTTCTTT. The full variable domain, completed using reference TRBV5-8 and TRBJ1-1, is EAGVTQSPTHLIKTRGQQATLRCSPISGHTSVYWYQQALGLGLQFLLWYDEGEERNRGNFPPRFSGRQFPNYSSELNVNALELEDSALYLCASSYQSGTLRNTEAFFGQGTRLTVV.

The V and J genes are TRBV6-6 and TRBJ1-2; TRBD1 agrees at 7 bases. The CDR3 extends over 14 amino acids. The V gene's germline CDR1 is MNHNY and CDR2 SVGAGI (reference sequence). V dropped 2 bases and J dropped 6; count of bases not matched to a gene: 6. This CDR3 reads CASSYVRGGDGYTF. DNA for the CDR3: TGTGCCAGCAGTTACGTTCGAGGGGGCGATGGCTACACCTTC.

The rearrangement uses TRBV4-1 and TRBJ2-2; 11 nucleotides align to TRBD2. CDR3 size: 18 residues. Germline V lookup: CDR1 MGHRA, CDR2 YSYEKL. The V gene end was trimmed by 0 bases and the J gene end by 4 bases; junction bases not matched to a gene: 7. The CDR3 sequence: CASSQENRGLAVTGELFF. CDR3 nucleotides: TGCGCCAGCAGCCAAGAGAACCGGGGACTAGCGGTCACCGGGGAGCTGTTTTTT.

The genes are TRBV24-1 and TRBJ2-1; D gene uncertain. The length of the CDR3 is 15 residues. V lost 3 bases, J lost 4 bases, and 12 bases lay in between. Germline CDR1 reads KGHDR; CDR2 reads SFDVKD. The CDR3 nucleotides are TGTGCCACCAGTGATACCTCCGACATTTACAATGAGCAGTTCTTC. Its translation is CATSDTSDIYNEQFF.

This chain uses TRBV11-3 with TRBJ1-1; no definite D call. V lost 4 bases, J lost 6 bases, and 12 bases lay in between. Germline V gene lookup returns CDR1 SGHNT and CDR2 YENEEA. The length of the CDR3 is 13 residues. The CDR3, as DNA: TGTGCCAGCAGCTCCCGGGAGCGCGCTGAAGCTTTCTTT. This codes for CASSSRERAEAFF.

In DNA, the CDR3 is TGTGCCAGCAGCTTCCTTGGACAGAGGGGCACTGAAGCTTTCTTT. Amino acid sequence: CASSFLGQRGTEAFF. The rearrangement uses TRBV7-9 and TRBJ1-1, with D maybe TRBD1 (6 bases). Per germline, CDR1 SEHNR and CDR2 FQNEAQ (reference sequence). Between the trimmed V and J ends, which lost 3 bases and 4 bases, there was a span of 15 bases. The CDR3 length is 15 residues.

This clone was seen only a few times. CDR3 in amino acids: CASSVWANVDTEAFF. DNA for the CDR3: TGTGCCAGCAGCGTTTGGGCCAACGTGGACACTGAAGCTTTCTTT. The rearrangement links TRBV7-9 to TRBJ1-1; D remains unclear. CDR1 SEHNR and CDR2 FQNEAQ come from the germline V gene (reference sequence). Trimming left V 5 bases short and J 3 bases short, with 16 bases between. The CDR3 spans 15 residues. The variable domain in full, with the rest retrieved from reference TRBV7-9 and TRBJ1-1, is DTGVSQNPRHKITKRGQNVTFRCDPISEHNRLYWYRQTLGQGPEFLTYFQNEAQLEKSRLLSDRFSAERPKGSFSTLEIQRTEQGDSAMYLCASSVWANVDTEAFFGQGTRLTVV.

The genes are TRBV5-1 and TRBJ1-6; TRBD1 matches at 7 bases. Per germline, CDR1 SGHRS and CDR2 YFSETQ. V dropped 1 base and J dropped 1; count of bases not matched to a gene: 8. CDR3 size: 18 residues. The CDR3 coding sequence is TGCGCCAGCAGCTTGACAGGACAGGACGGTTCCTATAATTCACCCCTCCACTTT. It yields the protein CASSLTGQDGSYNSPLHF.

The rearrangement uses TRBV4-1 and TRBJ2-1; 8 nucleotides match TRBD1. The germline CDR1 and CDR2 sequences are MGHRA and YSYEKL. Trimming took 2 bases from V and 0 from J; bases not matched to a gene: 3. The CDR3 runs 16 residues. CDR3 region: CASSQQGASSYNEQFF. Written as DNA, the CDR3 is TGCGCCAGCAGCCAACAGGGGGCTAGCTCCTACAATGAGCAGTTCTTC.

This clone has a single count. DNA of the CDR3: TGTGCGGCCCGACTAGCCGGCGGGGAGCTGTTTTTT. Translation: CAARLAGGELFF. The V call is TRBV6-5, the J call TRBJ2-2; 7 bases map to TRBD2. This CDR3 is 12 amino acids long. CDR1 is MNHEY, CDR2 SVGAGI, per germline.

The rearrangement uses TRBV5-4 and TRBJ2-3; 7 nucleotides match TRBD1. CDR3 size: 14 residues. CDR1 and CDR2 (germline): SGHNT, YYREEE (reference sequence). J gave up 5 bases and V 2 bases, and 5 bases lay outside the gene matches. Here the CDR3 DNA reads TGTGCCAGCAGCTTCGGCCAGGGGGTAGATACGCAGTATTTT. It specifies CASSFGQGVDTQYF.

The chain has TRBV18 and TRBJ2-7; 7 bases fit TRBD1. V dropped 1 base and J dropped 2; count of bases not matched to a gene: 5. Germline V gene sequence: CDR1 KGHSH, CDR2 LQKENI. This CDR3 is built from 15 residues. The CDR3 reads CASSPRRQGPYEQYF. DNA for the CDR3: TGTGCCAGCTCACCACGCCGACAGGGCCCCTACGAGCAGTACTTC. The whole variable domain, remainder taken from reference TRBV18 and TRBJ2-7, is NAGVMQNPRHLVRRRGQEARLRCSPMKGHSHVYWYRQLPEEGLKFMVYLQKENIIDESGMPKERFSAEFPKEGPSILRIQQVVRGDSAAYFCASSPRRQGPYEQYFGPGTRLTVT.

The V gene is TRBV11-2, the J gene TRBJ2-1; 8 nucleotides agree with TRBD1. The length of the CDR3 is 15 residues. V lost 3 bases, J lost 3 bases, and 4 bases stayed unmatched. Germline CDR1 SGHAT, CDR2 FQNNGV. CDR3 amino acids: CASSFGQGGYNEQFF. The DNA for the CDR3 is TGTGCCAGCAGCTTCGGACAGGGCGGCTACAATGAGCAGTTCTTC.

The V and J genes are TRBV9 and TRBJ2-2, with D unclear. The CDR3 has 14 amino acids. In germline, CDR1 is SGDLS, CDR2 YYNGEE. Trimming cost V 3 bases and J 6 bases, with 12 bases left between them. The CDR3 loop is CASSAVSRAGELFF. CDR3 nucleotide sequence: TGTGCCAGCAGCGCCGTTAGCCGGGCCGGGGAGCTGTTTTTT.

The chain has TRBV6-2 or TRBV6-3 and TRBJ2-7, with D perhaps matching TRBD1 (8 bases). The germline V and J ends were trimmed by 4 bases and 3 bases, with 16 bases remaining between them. The CDR3 extends over 15 amino acids. Germline CDR1 and CDR2: MNHEY and SVGEGT. The CDR3 DNA follows: TGTGCCAGCAGTTCAGGACAGGGACTACTCTACGAGCAGTACTTC. The encoded protein is CASSSGQGLLYEQYF.